This T cell receptor beta chain is from a study of blood T cell repertoires in COVID-19. In the study overall: T cells, B-cell-depleted T cells, or PBMCs supplied cDNA or gDNA.

Deletions cut 0 bases from V and 6 bases from J, with 17 bases between. CDR3 size: 16 residues. CDR1 is LGHNA and CDR2 is YNFKEQ in the germline V gene. In the original analysis: Reference gene primer amplification gave estimated nucleated cell counts. TCRdb keeps only in-frame clones here, not all; method: immunoSEQ multiplex PCR. V and J calls and clone size are given by that table; D and trimming were obtained from the DNA. The sample has about 300,000 clones; around 87% are singletons. V gene TRBV4-2 combines with J gene TRBJ1-2, with TRBD1 as a possible D gene (6 bases). The specimen sequenced was peripheral blood. This sequence originates from a man in his sixties or seventies with acute or convalescent COVID-19. The CDR3 is CASSQELSRAGDGYTF. The CDR3 coding sequence is TGTGCCAGCAGCCAAGAACTTTCTCGGGCAGGGGATGGCTACACCTTC.